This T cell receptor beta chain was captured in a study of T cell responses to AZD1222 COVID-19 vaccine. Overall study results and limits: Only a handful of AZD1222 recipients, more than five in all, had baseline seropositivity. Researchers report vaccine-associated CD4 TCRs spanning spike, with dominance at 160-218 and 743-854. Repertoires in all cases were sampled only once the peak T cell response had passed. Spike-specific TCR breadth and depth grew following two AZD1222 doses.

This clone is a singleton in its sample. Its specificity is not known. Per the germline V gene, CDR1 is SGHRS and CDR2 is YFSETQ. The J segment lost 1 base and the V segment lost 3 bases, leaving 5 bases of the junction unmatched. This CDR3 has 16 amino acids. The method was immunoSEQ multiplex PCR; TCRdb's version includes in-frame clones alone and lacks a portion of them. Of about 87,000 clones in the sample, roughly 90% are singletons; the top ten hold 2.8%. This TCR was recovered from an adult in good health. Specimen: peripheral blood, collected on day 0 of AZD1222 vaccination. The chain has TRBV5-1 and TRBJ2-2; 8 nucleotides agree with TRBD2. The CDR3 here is CASSSGLAKNTGELFF. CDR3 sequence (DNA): TGCGCCAGCAGCTCTGGACTAGCAAAGAACACCGGGGAGCTGTTTTTT.